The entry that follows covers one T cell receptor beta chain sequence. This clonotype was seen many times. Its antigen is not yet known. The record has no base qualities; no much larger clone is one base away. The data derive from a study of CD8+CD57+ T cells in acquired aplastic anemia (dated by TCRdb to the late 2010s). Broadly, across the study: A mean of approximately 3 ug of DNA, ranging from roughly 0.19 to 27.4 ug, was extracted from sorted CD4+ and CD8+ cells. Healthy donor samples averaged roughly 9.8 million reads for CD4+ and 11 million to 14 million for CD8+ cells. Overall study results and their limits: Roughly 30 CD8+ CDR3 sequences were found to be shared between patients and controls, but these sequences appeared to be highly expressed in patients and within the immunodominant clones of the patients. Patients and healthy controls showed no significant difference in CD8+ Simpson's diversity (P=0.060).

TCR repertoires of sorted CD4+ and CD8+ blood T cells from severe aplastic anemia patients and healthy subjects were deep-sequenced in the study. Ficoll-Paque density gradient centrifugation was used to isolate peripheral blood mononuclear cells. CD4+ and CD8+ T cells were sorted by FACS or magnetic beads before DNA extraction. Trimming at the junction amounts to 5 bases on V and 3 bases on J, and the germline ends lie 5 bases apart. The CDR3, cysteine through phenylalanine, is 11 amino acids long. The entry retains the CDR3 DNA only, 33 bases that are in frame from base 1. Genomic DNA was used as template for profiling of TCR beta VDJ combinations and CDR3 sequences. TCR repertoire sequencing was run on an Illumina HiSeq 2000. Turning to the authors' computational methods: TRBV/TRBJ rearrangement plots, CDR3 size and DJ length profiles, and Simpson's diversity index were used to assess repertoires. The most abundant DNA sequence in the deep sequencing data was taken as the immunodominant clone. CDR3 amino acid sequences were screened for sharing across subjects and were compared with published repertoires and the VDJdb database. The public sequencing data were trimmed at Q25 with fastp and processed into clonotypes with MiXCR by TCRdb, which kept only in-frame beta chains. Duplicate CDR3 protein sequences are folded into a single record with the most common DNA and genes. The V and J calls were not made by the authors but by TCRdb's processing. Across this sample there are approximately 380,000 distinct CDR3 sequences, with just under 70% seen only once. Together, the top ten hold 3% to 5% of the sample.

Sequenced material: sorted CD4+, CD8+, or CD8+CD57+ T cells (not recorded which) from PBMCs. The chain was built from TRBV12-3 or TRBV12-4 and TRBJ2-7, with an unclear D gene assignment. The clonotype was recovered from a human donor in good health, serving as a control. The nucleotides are TGTGCCAGCAGTATCAACTACGAGCAGTACTTC. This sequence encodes CASSINYEQYF.